The 10 T cell receptor beta chains below come from one sample, sequenced in a study of T cell responses to AZD1222 COVID-19 vaccine. TCRdb's copy holds only in-frame clones and misses some; the assay was immunoSEQ multiplex PCR. Of more than 50,000 clones listed, about 89% are singletons. The sample consisted of peripheral blood, taken on day 0 of AZD1222 vaccination. These receptors originate from an adult in good health.

V and J are TRBV7-8 and TRBJ1-1; D gene unclear. The germline gives CDR1 SGHVS, CDR2 FQNEAQ. This CDR3 comprises 13 residues. The V gene lost 1 base and the J gene lost 1 base, with 4 bases spanning the gap. CDR3 sequence reads: CASSLVENTEAFF. The CDR3 nucleotides are TGTGCCAGCAGCTTAGTTGAGAACACTGAAGCTTTCTTT.

The chain has TRBV5-8 and TRBJ1-2; D might be TRBD1 (6 bases). Germline CDR1 SGHTS, CDR2 YDEGEE. The CDR3 extends over 14 amino acids. Trimming took off 4 bases at V and 6 bases at J, with 16 bases between the two ends. CDR3 amino acids: CASSAYGQRDGYTF. In DNA, the CDR3 is TGTGCCAGCAGCGCTTATGGACAGCGGGATGGCTACACCTTC. The full variable domain, with the rest looked up from reference TRBV5-8 and TRBJ1-2, is EAGVTQSPTHLIKTRGQQATLRCSPISGHTSVYWYQQALGLGLQFLLWYDEGEERNRGNFPPRFSGRQFPNYSSELNVNALELEDSALYLCASSAYGQRDGYTFGSGTRLTVV.

The chain joins TRBV3-1 (or the pseudogene TRBV3-2) to TRBJ2-1; D perhaps matches TRBD2 (5 bases). The germline CDR1 and CDR2 sequences are LGHDT and YNNKEL (reference sequence). Trimming removed 6 bases from V and 7 bases from J, with 13 bases in between. This CDR3 spans 13 amino acids. The CDR3, as DNA: TGTGCCAGCAGTCCCGGAGGAGTGAATGAGCAGTTCTTC. Its translation: CASSPGGVNEQFF.

The chain uses TRBV21-1 and TRBJ2-2; the D segment call TRBD1 is taken from the table without a DNA check. TRBV21-1 represents a pseudogene. This CDR3 has 18 amino acids. The CDR3: CASTKKGWAGADTGELFF. CDR3 nucleotide sequence: TGTGCCTCCACTAAAAAGGGGTGGGCAGGAGCAGACACCGGGGAGCTGTTTTTT.

This rearrangement joins TRBV29-1 to TRBJ2-5; the match to TRBD2 covers 8 bases. The CDR3 runs 15 residues. Germline V gene sequence: CDR1 SQVTM, CDR2 ANQGSEA. V was pared by 7 bases and J by 4 bases, with 14 bases of the junction left unmatched. CDR3 region: CSAAGRAAMVETQYF. CDR3 coding DNA: TGCAGCGCTGCCGGGAGGGCCGCCATGGTAGAGACCCAGTACTTC. Combining the CDR3 with reference TRBV29-1 and TRBJ2-5 gives the whole variable domain SAVISQKPSRDICQRGTSLTIQCQVDSQVTMMFWYRQQPGQSLTLIATANQGSEATYESGFVIDKFPISRPNLTFSTLTVSNMSPEDSSIYLCSAAGRAAMVETQYFGPGTRLLVL.

For this clone: Likely a read error: the CDR3 ends without its conserved phenylalanine or tryptophan. The DNA is left out, because the CDR3 cannot be placed on it with certainty; the CDR3 is given as TCRdb lists it. J is TRBJ1-2 and V is TRBV7-2. The CDR3 length is 11 residues, termini included. CDR1 is SGHTA, CDR2 FQGNSA, per germline. The CDR3 reads CASSLGGSQMI.

This chain connects TRBV3-1 (or the pseudogene TRBV3-2) to TRBJ1-2; a possible D gene is TRBD1 (6 bases). CDR3 length equals 15 residues. The ends were cut back, 0 bases at V and 5 bases at J, with 13 bases in the middle. CDR1 is LGHDT and CDR2 is YNNKEL in the germline V gene (reference sequence). The CDR3 nucleotides are TGTGCCAGCAGCCAAGATCAGGGGTGGACTTATGGCTACACCTTC. This translates into CASSQDQGWTYGYTF.

This chain connects TRBV28 to TRBJ2-5, with 10 bases lining up with TRBD2. In germline, CDR1 is MDHEN, CDR2 SYDVKM. V lost 8 bases, J lost 3 bases, and 12 bases stayed unmatched. The CDR3 is 16 residues long. The CDR3 protein is CASGTPQLAGKETQYF. The CDR3 DNA is TGTGCCAGCGGAACCCCCCAACTAGCGGGAAAAGAGACCCAGTACTTC.

This rearrangement joins TRBV2 to TRBJ2-1, with 9 bases that match TRBD1. The CDR3 has 13 amino acids. V shed 8 bases and J 7 bases; nucleotides not matched to a gene: 6. Germline V gene lookup returns CDR1 SNHLY and CDR2 FYNNEI. The CDR3 loop reads CASRWDRENEQFF. CDR3 DNA: TGTGCCAGCCGCTGGGACAGGGAGAATGAGCAGTTCTTC. The variable domain in full, completed from reference TRBV2 and TRBJ2-1, reads EPEVTQTPSHQVTQMGQEVILRCVPISNHLYFYWYRQILGQKVEFLVSFYNNEISEKSEIFDDQFSVERPDGSNFTLKIRSTKLEDSAMYFCASRWDRENEQFFGPGTRLTVL.

This clone turned up a few times. The V and J genes are TRBV16 and TRBJ1-1; unclear D gene. CDR3 length equals 15 residues. The V end lost 0 bases, the J end lost 6 bases, and 14 bases lay between the germline ends. Germline V lookup: CDR1 KGHSY, CDR2 FQNENV. The CDR3 coding sequence is TGTGCCAGCAGCCAATCACCGCGAGGTACCGCTGAAGCTTTCTTT. It encodes CASSQSPRGTAEAFF.